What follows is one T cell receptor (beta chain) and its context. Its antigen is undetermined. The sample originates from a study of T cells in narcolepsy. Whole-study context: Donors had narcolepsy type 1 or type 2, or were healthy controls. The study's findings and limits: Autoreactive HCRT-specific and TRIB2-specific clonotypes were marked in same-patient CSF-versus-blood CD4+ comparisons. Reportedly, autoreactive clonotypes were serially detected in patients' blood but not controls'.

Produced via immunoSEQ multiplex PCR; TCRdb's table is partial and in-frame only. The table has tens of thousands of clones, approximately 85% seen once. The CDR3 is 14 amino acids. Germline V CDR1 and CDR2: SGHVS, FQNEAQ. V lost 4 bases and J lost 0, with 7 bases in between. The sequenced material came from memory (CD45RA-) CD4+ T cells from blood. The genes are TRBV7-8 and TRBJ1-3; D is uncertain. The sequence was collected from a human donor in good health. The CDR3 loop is CASSYRGSGNTIYF. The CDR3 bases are TGTGCCAGCAGCTATCGTGGCTCTGGAAACACCATATATTTT.